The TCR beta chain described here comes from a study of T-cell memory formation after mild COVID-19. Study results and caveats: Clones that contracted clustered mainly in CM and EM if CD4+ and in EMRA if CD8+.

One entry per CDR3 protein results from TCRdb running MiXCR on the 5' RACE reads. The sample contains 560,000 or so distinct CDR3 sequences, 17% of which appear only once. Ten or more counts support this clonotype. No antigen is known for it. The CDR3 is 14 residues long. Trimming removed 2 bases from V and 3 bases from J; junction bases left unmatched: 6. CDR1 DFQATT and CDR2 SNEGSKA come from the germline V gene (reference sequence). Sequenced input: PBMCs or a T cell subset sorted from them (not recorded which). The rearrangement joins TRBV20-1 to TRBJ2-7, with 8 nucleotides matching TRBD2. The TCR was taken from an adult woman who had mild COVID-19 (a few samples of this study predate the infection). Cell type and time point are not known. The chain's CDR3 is CSARTTSGIYEQYF. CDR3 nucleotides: TGCAGTGCTAGAACCACTAGCGGAATCTACGAGCAGTACTTC.